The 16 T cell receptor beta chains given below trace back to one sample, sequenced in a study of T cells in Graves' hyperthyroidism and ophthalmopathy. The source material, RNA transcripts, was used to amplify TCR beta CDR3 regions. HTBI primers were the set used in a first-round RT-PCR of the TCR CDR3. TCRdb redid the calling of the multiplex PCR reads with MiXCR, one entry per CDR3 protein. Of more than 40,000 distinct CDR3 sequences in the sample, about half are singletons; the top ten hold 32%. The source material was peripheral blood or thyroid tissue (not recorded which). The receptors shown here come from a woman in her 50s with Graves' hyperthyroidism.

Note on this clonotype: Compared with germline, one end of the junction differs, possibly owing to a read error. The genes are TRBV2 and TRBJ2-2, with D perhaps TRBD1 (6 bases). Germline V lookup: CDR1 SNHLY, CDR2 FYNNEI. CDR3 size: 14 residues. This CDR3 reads CASSLTGTTGEPFF. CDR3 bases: TGTGCCAGCAGTCTCACAGGGACCACCGGGGAGCCGTTTTTT. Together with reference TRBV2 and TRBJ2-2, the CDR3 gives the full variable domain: EPEVTQTPSHQVTQMGQEVILRCVPISNHLYFYWYRQILGQKVEFLVSFYNNEISEKSEIFDDQFSVERPDGSNFTLKIRSTKLEDSAMYFCASSLTGTTGEPFFGEGSRLTVL.

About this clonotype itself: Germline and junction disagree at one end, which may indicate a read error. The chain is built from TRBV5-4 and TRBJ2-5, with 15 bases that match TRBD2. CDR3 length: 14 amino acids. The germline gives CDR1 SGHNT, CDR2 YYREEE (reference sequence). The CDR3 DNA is TGTGCCAGCAGCCGGACTAGCGGGGGGGAGACCCAGTACTTT. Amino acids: CASSRTSGGETQYF.

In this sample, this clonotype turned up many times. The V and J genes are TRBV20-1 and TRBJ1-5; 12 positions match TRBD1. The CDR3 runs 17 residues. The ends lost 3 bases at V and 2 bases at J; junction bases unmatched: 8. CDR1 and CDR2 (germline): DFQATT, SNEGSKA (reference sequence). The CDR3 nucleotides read TGCAGTGCTAGGGCCGGGACAGGGGGCTTGGGCAATCAGCCCCAGCATTTT. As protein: CSARAGTGGLGNQPQHF.

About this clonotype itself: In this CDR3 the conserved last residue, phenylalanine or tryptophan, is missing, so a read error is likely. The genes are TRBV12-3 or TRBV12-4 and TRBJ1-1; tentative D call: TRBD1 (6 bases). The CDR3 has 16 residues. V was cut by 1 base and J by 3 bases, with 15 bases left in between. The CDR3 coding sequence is TGTGCCAGCAGTTTAGAGCTCAGGGGTGGCGACACTGAAGCTTTCTCT. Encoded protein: CASSLELRGGDTEAFS.

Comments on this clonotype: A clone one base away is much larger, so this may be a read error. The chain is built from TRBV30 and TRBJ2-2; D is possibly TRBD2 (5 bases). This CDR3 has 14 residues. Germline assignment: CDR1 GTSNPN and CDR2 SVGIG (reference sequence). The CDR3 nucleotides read TGTGCCTGGAGTCCGGGCCTAGGCACCGGGGAGCCGTTTTTT. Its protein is CAWSPGLGTGEPFF.

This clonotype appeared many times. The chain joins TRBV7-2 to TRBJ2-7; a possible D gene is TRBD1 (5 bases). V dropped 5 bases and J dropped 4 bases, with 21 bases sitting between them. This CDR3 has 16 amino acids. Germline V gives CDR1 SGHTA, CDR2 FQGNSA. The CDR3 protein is CASSPFQGGISYEQYF. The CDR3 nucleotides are TGTGCCAGCAGCCCTTTCCAGGGCGGTATAAGTTACGAGCAGTACTTC.

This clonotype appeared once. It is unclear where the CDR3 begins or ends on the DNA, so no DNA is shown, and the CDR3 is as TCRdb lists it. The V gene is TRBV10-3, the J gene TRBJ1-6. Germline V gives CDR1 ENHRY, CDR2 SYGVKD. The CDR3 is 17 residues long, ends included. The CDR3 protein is CAICSATRSSYNSPLHF.

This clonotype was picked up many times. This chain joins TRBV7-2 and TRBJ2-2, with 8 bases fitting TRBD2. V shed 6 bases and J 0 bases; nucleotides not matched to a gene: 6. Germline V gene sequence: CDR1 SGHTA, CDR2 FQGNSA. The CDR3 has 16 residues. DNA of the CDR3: TGTGCCAGCAGGAGGGGACTAGGGGCGAACACCGGGGAGCTGTTTTTT. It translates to CASRRGLGANTGELFF.

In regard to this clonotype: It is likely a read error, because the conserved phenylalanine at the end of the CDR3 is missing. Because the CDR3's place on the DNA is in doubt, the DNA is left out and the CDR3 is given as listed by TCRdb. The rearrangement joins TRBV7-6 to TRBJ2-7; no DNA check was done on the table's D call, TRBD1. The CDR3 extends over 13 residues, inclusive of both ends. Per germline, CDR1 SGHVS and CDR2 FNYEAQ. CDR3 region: CASSAGPNYEQYL.

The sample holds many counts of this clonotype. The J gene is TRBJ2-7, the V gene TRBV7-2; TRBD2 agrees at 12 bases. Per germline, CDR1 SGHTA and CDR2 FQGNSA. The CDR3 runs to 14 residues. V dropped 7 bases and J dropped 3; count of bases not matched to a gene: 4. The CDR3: CASKTLAGGYEQYF. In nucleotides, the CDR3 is TGTGCCAGCAAAACACTAGCGGGAGGCTACGAGCAGTACTTC.

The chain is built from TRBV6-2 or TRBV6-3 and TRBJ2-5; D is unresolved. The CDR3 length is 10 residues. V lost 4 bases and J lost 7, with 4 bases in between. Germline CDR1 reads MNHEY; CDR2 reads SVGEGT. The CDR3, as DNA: TGTGCCAGCAGTTCTGCGACCCAGTACTTC. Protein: CASSSATQYF.

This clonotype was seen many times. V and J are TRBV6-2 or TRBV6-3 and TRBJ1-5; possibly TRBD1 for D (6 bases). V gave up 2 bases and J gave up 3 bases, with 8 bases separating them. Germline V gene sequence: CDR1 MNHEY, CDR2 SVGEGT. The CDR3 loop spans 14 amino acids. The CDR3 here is CASSYGQHNQPQHF. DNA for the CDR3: TGTGCCAGCAGTTACGGACAGCACAATCAGCCCCAGCATTTT.

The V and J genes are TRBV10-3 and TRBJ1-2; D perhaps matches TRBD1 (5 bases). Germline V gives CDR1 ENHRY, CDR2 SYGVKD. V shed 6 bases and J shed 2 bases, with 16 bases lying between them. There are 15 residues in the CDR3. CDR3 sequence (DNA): TGTGCCATCAGCTCGAAGGGACCCCTAAACTATGGCTACACCTTC. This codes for CAISSKGPLNYGYTF.

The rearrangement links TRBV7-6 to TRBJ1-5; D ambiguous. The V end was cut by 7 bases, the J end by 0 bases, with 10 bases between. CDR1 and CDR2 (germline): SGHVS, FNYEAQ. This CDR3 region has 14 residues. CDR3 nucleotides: TGTGCCAGCATCCAGCCGGCTAGCAATCAGCCCCAGCATTTT. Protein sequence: CASIQPASNQPQHF.

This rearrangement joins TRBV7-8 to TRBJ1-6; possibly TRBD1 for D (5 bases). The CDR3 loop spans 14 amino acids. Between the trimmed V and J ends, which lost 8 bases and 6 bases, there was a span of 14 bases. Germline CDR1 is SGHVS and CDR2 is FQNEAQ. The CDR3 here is CASHGGRVNSPLHF. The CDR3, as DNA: TGTGCCAGCCACGGAGGCAGGGTTAATTCACCCCTCCACTTT.

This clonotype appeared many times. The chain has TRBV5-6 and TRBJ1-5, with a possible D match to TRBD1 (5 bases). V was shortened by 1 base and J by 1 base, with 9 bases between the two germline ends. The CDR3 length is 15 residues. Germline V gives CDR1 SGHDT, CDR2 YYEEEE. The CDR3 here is CASSLWQGSNQPQHF. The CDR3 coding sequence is TGTGCCAGCAGCTTGTGGCAGGGCAGCAATCAGCCCCAGCATTTT.